The next 9 T cell receptor beta chains were all read from a single sample in a study of blood T cell repertoires in COVID-19. This table comes from immunoSEQ multiplex PCR, and its TCRdb copy is limited to in-frame clones, with some not included. The sample holds 90,000 or so clones, about 84% seen once. Sequencing was done on a sample of peripheral blood. These receptors were collected from a man aged 45-65 years with active COVID-19.

V usage is TRBV7-3 and J usage is TRBJ2-1; the match to TRBD2 covers 7 bases. The trim removed 1 base at V and 0 bases at J, leaving 6 bases unmatched. Germline V gene sequence: CDR1 SGHTA, CDR2 FQGTGA. The CDR3 sequence is 17 residues long. CDR3 loop: CASSLIGGGDSYNEQFF. CDR3 DNA sequence: TGTGCCAGCAGCTTAATCGGGGGAGGGGACTCCTACAATGAGCAGTTCTTC.

The gene calls are TRBV21-1 and TRBJ2-5; no check of the table's D call, TRBD1, against the DNA was made. TRBV21-1 is classified as a pseudogene. This CDR3 spans 12 amino acids. CDR3 sequence reads: CALDQNRETQYF. CDR3 DNA: TGTGCCCTTGACCAGAACAGAGAGACCCAGTACTTC.

The chain is built from TRBV9 and TRBJ1-1, with D uncertain. The germline V gene encodes CDR1 SGDLS and CDR2 YYNGEE. V lost 0 bases and J 0 bases, leaving 9 bases between the germline ends. CDR3 length: 15 residues. CDR3 DNA: TGTGCCAGCAGCGTAGTCCCGGGAATGAACACTGAAGCTTTCTTT. Translating it yields CASSVVPGMNTEAFF.

The count of this clone is one. This chain connects TRBV3-1 (or the pseudogene TRBV3-2) to TRBJ1-2; a weak D match, TRBD1 (6 bases). CDR3 length: 15 residues. V was trimmed by 1 base and J by 3 bases, leaving 12 bases between them. Germline V gives CDR1 LGHDT, CDR2 YNNKEL (reference sequence). CDR3 sequence reads: CASSQAGGRDYGYTF. CDR3 bases: TGTGCCAGCAGCCAAGCGGGGGGGCGCGACTATGGCTACACCTTC.

CDR3 amino acids: CSVSRRTGTGELFF. CDR3 nucleotides: TGCAGCGTTTCCAGGAGGACGGGGACCGGGGAGCTGTTTTTT. The J gene is TRBJ2-2, the V gene TRBV29-1; possible D gene TRBD2, 5 bases. Trimming stripped 5 bases from V and 5 bases from J, with 15 bases between. The CDR3 contains 14 residues. The V gene's germline CDR1 is SQVTM and CDR2 ANQGSEA.

The chain combines TRBV11-1 with TRBJ2-5; TRBD2 matches 10 bases. V shed 2 bases, J shed 1 base, and the junction held 1 base outside the gene matches. The CDR3 sequence is 15 residues long. The germline gives CDR1 SGHAT, CDR2 FQDESV (reference sequence). The DNA for the CDR3 is TGTGCCAGCAGCTTAACTAGCGGGACCCAAGAGACCCAGTACTTC. It specifies CASSLTSGTQETQYF. Full variable domain (remainder filled in from reference TRBV11-1 and TRBJ2-5): EAEVAQSPRYKITEKSQAVAFWCDPISGHATLYWYRQILGQGPELLVQFQDESVVDDSQLPKDRFSAERLKGVDSTLKIQPAELGDSAMYLCASSLTSGTQETQYFGPGTRLLVL.

The rearrangement links TRBV28 to TRBJ2-7; 8 bases are a match to TRBD2. The CDR3 is 15 residues long. V lost 4 bases and J lost 2; bases outside the gene matches: 7. Germline V CDR1 and CDR2: MDHEN, SYDVKM. Here the CDR3 reads CASSSAGGGTYEQYF. The CDR3 DNA is TGTGCCAGCAGTTCGGCCGGGGGGGGCACCTACGAGCAGTACTTC.

V and J are TRBV5-1 and TRBJ2-3, with 8 bases aligning to TRBD2. The J segment lost 3 bases and the V segment lost 4 bases, leaving 13 bases of the junction unmatched. Germline V gene lookup returns CDR1 SGHRS and CDR2 YFSETQ. The CDR3 totals 17 residues. The CDR3 DNA follows: TGCGCCAGCAGCCCCGGCCCATCACTAGCGGCGACAGATACGCAGTATTTT. It yields the protein CASSPGPSLAATDTQYF.

The chain is built from TRBV4-1 and TRBJ2-7, with 9 bases identical to TRBD1. V trimming: 1 base; J trimming: 4 bases; junction bases outside the gene matches: 5. This CDR3 region has 15 residues. Looked up from germline, CDR1 is MGHRA and CDR2 is YSYEKL. The CDR3 region has the DNA TGCGCCAGCAGCCAAGTCGTGGACAGGGGTTACGAGCAGTACTTC. It encodes CASSQVVDRGYEQYF.